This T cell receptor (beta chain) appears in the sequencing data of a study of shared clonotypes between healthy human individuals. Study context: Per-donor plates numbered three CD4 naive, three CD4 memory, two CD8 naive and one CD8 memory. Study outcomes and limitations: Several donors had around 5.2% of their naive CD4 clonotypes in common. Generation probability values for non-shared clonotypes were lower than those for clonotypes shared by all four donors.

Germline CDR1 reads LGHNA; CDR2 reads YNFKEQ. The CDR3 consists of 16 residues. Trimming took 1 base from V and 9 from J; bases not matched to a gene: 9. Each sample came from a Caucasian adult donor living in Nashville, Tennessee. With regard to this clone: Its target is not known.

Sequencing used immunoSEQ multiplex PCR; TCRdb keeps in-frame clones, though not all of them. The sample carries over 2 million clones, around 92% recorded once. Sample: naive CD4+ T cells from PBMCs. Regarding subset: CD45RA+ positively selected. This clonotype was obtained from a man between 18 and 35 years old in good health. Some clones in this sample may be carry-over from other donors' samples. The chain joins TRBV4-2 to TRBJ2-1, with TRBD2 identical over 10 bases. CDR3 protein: CASSQGASGREGEQFF. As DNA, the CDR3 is TGTGCCAGCAGCCAAGGGGCTAGCGGGAGAGAGGGTGAGCAGTTCTTC.